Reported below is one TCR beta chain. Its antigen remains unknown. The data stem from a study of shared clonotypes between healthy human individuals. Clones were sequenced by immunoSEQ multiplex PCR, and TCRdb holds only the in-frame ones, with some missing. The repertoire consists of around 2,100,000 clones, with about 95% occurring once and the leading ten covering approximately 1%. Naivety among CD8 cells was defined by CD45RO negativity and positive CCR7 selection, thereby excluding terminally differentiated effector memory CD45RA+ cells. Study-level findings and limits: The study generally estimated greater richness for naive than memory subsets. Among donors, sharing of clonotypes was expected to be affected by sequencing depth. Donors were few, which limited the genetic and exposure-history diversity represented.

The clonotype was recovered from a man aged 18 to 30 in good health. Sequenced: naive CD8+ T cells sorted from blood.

CDR3 coding DNA: TGTGCCAGCAGCTTAGTGGGGGCCGACACTGAAGCTTTCTTT. This gives the protein CASSLVGADTEAFF. V is TRBV7-3 and J is TRBJ1-1; TRBD1 is a possible D gene (6 bases). Germline V gene data show CDR1 as SGHTA and CDR2 as FQGTGA. Trimming shortened V by 2 bases and J by 3 bases, and 10 bases separated the two germline ends. This CDR3 contains 14 residues.